This note documents a single T cell receptor beta chain sequence. Data came from immunoSEQ multiplex PCR; TCRdb stores just in-frame clones and leaves some out. The sample holds around 350,000 clones; about 90% are singletons and the top ten take 3% to 5%. The V end lost 5 bases, the J end lost 5 bases, and 7 bases lay between the germline ends. Germline lookup yields CDR1 MNHEY and CDR2 SVGAGI. CDR3 size: 13 residues. The entry originates in a study of Ad26.COV2.S vaccination and SARS-CoV-2 variants. The sample was peripheral blood, taken after recovery from COVID-19. The source is a human donor who had recovered from COVID-19. The chain combines TRBV6-5 with TRBJ1-6; no clear D gene. The CDR3 loop reads CASSQRNNSPLHF. CDR3 sequence (DNA): TGTGCCAGCAGTCAGAGAAATAATTCACCCCTCCACTTT.